Reported below is one T cell receptor beta chain. The sample holds one count of this clone. No cognate antigen has been identified for it. There are no base qualities to consult, and no much larger clone falls within one base. This specimen belongs to a study of blood T cell repertoires in COVID-19 (dated by TCRdb to about 2020). Study-wide context: Samples from collaborators originated in the United States, Italy and Spain and spanned both the acute and convalescent phases of COVID-19. The material from the prospective study consisted of cDNA or gDNA derived from T cells, B-cell-depleted T cells, or PBMCs. Deeply sampled blood TCRbeta repertoires from subjects exposed to, actively infected with, or recovered from COVID-19 were included in the dataset. The repertoires were released in a freely available public database intended as a resource for research on the immune response to SARS-CoV-2. Samples came from the ongoing ImmuneRACE study (first 160 participants) plus 1,254 subjects from 6 global collaborators. Sample metadata almost always included a de-identified subject ID, COVID-19 status, age in years and sex. Where available, HLA class I and class II types were obtained from metadata supplied by the sample provider rather than from assay-based typing. The investigation overall reported the following: The amount of clinical and demographic metadata varied by source and participant and was provided uncurated.

Based on the germline V gene, the CDR1 and CDR2 sequences are SQVTM and ANQGSEA. Inclusive of the bounding cysteine and phenylalanine, the CDR3 is 17 residues long. Here the CDR3 DNA is all that survives: 51 bases in frame from base 1. Trimming takes 7 bases off V and 0 bases off J; junction bases not matched to a gene: 15. Whole blood was collected in K2EDTA tubes by collaborating institutions according to the institutions' own protocols. Collaborator samples were shipped for TCRbeta analysis as frozen whole blood, isolated PBMCs, or DNA extracted from either sample type. TCRbeta CDR3 regions were amplified from genomic DNA using the immunoSEQ Assay, a bias-controlled multiplex PCR. The source study handled its data this way. The number of nucleated cells in each sample was estimated from the amplification of reference gene primers within the assay. To quantify the absolute abundance of each unique TCRbeta CDR3 rearrangement, sequence reads were collapsed and filtered. For each sample, productive Simpson clonality was calculated by taking the square root of Simpson's diversity index across productive rearrangements. This immuneACCESS table, as held by TCRdb, lists in-frame sequences with V and J called but not all clones. Of the missing ones, under half trace to an unresolved V gene in checked studies; the others have no known cause. That table gives V, J and clone size, and the DNA gave D and trimming. Here the sample has about 11,000 clones; 80% to 90% occur a single time. About 4.6% of the sample is taken by the ten largest.

The origin of this receptor is a human donor in a cohort sampled during active COVID-19. Source material: peripheral blood. This chain joins TRBV29-1 to TRBJ2-1; 7 central bases correspond to TRBD2. The CDR3 region has the sequence CSARRGEGGISYNEQFF. The nucleotide sequence is TGCAGCGCCCGAAGAGGGGAGGGCGGGATCTCCTACAATGAGCAGTTCTTC.